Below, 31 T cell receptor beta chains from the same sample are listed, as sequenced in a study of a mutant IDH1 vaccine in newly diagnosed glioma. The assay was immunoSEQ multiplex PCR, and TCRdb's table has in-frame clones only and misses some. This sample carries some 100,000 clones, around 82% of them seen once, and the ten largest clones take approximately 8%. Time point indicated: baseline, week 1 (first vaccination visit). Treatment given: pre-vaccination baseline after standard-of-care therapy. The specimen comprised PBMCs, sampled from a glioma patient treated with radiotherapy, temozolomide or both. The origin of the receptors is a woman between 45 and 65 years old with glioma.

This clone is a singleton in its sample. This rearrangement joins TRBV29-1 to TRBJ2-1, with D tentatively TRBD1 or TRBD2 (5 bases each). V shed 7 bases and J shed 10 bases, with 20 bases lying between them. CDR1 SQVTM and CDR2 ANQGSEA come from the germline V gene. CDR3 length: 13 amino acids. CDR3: CSARDGPSNEQFF. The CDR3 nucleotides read TGCAGCGCCCGGGACGGCCCTTCCAACGAGCAGTTCTTC.

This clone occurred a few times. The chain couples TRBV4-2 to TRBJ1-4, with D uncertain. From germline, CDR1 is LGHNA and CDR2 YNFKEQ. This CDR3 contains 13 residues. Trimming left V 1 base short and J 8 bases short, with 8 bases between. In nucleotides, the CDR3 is TGTGCCAGCAGCCAAGTAGGTCCCGAAAAACTGTTTTTT. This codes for CASSQVGPEKLFF.

CDR3 nucleotides: TGTGCCAGTAGAAAAGGGAGCCAGTACGAGCAGTACTTC. Translated: CASRKGSQYEQYF. The chain carries TRBV19 and TRBJ2-7; weak D call: TRBD2 (5 bases). Germline CDR1 is LNHDA and CDR2 is SQIVND (reference sequence). Trimming stripped 6 bases from V and 4 bases from J, with 13 bases between. This CDR3 comprises 13 residues.

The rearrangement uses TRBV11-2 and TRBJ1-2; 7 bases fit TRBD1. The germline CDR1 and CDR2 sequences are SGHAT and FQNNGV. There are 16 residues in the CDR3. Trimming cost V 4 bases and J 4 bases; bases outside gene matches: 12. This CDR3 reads CASSSSGQEIFYGYTF. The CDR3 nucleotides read TGTGCCAGCAGCTCCTCAGGACAGGAGATTTTCTATGGCTACACCTTC.

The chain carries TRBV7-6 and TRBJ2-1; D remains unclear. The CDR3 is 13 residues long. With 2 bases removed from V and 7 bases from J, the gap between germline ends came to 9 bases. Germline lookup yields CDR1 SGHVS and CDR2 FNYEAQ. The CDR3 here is CASSLNGRNEQFF. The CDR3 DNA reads TGTGCCAGCAGCTTAAATGGTAGAAATGAGCAGTTCTTC.

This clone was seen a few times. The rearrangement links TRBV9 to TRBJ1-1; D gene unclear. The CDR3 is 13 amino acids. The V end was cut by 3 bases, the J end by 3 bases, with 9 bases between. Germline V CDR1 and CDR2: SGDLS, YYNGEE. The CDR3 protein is CASSGRVDTEAFF. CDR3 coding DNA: TGTGCCAGCAGCGGGAGGGTCGACACTGAAGCTTTCTTT. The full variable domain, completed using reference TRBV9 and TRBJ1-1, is DSGVTQTPKHLITATGQRVTLRCSPRSGDLSVYWYQQSLDQGLQFLIQYYNGEERAKGNILERFSAQQFPDLHSELNLSSLELGDSALYFCASSGRVDTEAFFGQGTRLTVV.

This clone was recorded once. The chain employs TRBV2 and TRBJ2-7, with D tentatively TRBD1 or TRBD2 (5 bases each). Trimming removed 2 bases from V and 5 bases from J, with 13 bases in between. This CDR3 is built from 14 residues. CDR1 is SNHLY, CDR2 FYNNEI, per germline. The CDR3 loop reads CASSERGEVHEQYF. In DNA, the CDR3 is TGTGCCAGCAGTGAAAGGGGAGAGGTCCACGAGCAGTACTTC.

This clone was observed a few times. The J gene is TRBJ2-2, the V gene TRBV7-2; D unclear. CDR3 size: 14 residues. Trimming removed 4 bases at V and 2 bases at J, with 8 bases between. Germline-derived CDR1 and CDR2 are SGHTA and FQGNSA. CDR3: CASSYFTNTGELFF. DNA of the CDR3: TGTGCCAGCAGCTACTTCACAAACACCGGGGAGCTGTTTTTT.

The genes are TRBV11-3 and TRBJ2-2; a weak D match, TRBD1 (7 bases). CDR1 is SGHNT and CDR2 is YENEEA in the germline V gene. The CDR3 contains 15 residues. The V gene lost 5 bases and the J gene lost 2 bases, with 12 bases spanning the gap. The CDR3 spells CASSRGTENTGELFF. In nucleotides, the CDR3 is TGTGCCAGCAGCCGCGGGACAGAAAACACCGGGGAGCTGTTTTTT.

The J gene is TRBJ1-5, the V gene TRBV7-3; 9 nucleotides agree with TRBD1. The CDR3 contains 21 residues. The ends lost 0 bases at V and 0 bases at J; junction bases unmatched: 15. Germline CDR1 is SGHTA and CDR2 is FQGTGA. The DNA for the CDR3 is TGTGCCAGCAGCTTAACGGACGGGACAGGGTTCCCCACTCTTAGCAATCAGCCCCAGCATTTT. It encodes CASSLTDGTGFPTLSNQPQHF.

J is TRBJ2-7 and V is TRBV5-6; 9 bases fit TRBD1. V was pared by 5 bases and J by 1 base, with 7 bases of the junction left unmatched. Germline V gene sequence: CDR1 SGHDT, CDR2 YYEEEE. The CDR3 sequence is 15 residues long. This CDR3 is CASSLPGTGSYEQYF. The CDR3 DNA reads TGTGCCAGCAGTCTGCCGGGGACAGGGTCCTACGAGCAGTACTTC.

The CDR3 loop reads CASSQDSGGPNEQYF. CDR3 in DNA: TGTGCCAGCAGCCAAGATTCGGGGGGTCCAAACGAGCAGTACTTC. The gene calls are TRBV14 and TRBJ2-7; 7 bases map to TRBD2. V lost 0 bases to trimming and J lost 5 bases; unmatched junction nucleotides: 7. The germline V gene encodes CDR1 SGHDN and CDR2 FVKESK. The CDR3 is 15 amino acids.

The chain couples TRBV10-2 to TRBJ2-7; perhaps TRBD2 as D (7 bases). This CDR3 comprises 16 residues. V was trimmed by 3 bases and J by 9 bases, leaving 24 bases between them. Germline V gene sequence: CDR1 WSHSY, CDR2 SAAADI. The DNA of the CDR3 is TGCGCCAGCAGTGACAGGGGTGGGACTACCAACCACGCGCAGTACTTC. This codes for CASSDRGGTTNHAQYF.

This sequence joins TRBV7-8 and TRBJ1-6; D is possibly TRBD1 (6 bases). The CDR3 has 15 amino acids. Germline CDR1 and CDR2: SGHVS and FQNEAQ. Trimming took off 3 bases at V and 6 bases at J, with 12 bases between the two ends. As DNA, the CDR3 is TGTGCCAGCAGCTTGGGGGGGCCAGTTAATTCACCCCTCCACTTT. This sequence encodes CASSLGGPVNSPLHF.

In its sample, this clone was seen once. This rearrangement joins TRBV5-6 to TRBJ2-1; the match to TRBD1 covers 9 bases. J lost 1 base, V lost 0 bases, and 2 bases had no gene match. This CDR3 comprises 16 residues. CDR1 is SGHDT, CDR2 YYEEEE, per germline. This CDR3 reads CASSLDGTGSYNEQFF. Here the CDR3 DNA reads TGTGCCAGCAGCTTGGACGGGACAGGGTCCTACAATGAGCAGTTCTTC.

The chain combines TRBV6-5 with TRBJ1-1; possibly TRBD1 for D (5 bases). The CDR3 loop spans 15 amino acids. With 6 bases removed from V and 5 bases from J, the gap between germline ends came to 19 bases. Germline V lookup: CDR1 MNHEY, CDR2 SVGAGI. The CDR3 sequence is CASSLLQGGRTEAFF. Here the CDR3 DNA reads TGTGCCAGCAGCCTTCTCCAGGGCGGTCGGACTGAAGCTTTCTTT.

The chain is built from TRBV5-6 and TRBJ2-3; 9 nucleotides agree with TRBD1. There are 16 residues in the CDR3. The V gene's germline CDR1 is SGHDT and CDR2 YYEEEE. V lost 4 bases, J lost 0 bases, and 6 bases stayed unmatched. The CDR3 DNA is TGTGCCAGCAGCACCTGGACAGGGGTCAGCACAGATACGCAGTATTTT. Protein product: CASSTWTGVSTDTQYF.

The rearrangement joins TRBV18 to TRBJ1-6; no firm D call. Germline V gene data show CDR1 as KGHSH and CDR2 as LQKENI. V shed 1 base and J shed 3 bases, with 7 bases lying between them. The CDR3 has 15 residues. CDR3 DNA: TGTGCCAGCTCACCACAGGAGATCTATAATTCACCCCTCCACTTT. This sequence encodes CASSPQEIYNSPLHF.

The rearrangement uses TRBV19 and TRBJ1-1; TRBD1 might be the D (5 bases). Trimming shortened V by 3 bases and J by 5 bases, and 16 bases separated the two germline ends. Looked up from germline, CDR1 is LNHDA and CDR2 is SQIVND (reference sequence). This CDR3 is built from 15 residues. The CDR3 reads CASSMRGEGWTEAFF. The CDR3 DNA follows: TGTGCCAGTAGTATGAGAGGGGAAGGGTGGACTGAAGCTTTCTTT.

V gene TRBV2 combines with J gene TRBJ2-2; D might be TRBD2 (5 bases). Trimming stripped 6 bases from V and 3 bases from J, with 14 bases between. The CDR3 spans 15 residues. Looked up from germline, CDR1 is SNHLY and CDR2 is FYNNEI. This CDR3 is CASRAGIGDTGELFF. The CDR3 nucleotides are TGTGCCAGCAGGGCCGGGATTGGGGACACCGGGGAGCTGTTTTTT. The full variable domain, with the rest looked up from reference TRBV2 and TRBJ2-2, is EPEVTQTPSHQVTQMGQEVILRCVPISNHLYFYWYRQILGQKVEFLVSFYNNEISEKSEIFDDQFSVERPDGSNFTLKIRSTKLEDSAMYFCASRAGIGDTGELFFGEGSRLTVL.

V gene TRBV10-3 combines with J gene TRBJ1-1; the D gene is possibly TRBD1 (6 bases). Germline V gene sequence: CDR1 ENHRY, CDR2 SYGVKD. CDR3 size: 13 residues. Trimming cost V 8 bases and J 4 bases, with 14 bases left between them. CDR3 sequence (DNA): TGTGCCATCGGGGAGGGGGATTTCACTGAAGCTTTCTTT. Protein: CAIGEGDFTEAFF.

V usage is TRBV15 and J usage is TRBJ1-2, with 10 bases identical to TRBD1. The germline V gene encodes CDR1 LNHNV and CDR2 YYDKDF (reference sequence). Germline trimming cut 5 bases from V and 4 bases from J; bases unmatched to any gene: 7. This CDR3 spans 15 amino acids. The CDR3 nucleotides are TGTGCCACCAGCCCCCGGACAGGGGGAAGCTATGGCTACACCTTC. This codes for CATSPRTGGSYGYTF.

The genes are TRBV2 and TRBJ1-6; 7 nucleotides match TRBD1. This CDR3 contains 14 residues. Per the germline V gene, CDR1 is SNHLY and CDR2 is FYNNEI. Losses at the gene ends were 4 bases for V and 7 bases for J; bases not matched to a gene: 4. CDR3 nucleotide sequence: TGTGCCAGCAGTGGGACAGGATTCAATTCACCCCTCCACTTT. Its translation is CASSGTGFNSPLHF.

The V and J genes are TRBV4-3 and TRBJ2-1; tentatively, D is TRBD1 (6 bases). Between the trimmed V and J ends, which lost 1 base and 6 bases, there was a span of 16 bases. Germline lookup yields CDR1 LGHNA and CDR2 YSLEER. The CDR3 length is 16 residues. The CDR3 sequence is CASSQAGVALFNEQFF. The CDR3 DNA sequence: TGCGCCAGCAGCCAAGCAGGGGTAGCTTTATTCAATGAGCAGTTCTTC.

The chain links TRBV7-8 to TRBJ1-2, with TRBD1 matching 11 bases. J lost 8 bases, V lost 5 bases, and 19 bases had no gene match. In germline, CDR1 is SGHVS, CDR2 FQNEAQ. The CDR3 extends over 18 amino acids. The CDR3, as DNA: TGTGCCAGCAGCAAAACTTCGGGACAGGGGGAACTATTACACGGCTACACCTTC. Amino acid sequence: CASSKTSGQGELLHGYTF.

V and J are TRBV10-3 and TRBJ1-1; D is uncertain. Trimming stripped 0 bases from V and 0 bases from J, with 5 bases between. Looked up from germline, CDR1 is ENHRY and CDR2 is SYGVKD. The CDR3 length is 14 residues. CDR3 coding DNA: TGTGCCATCAGTGAGTCGACGGTGAACACTGAAGCTTTCTTT. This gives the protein CAISESTVNTEAFF.

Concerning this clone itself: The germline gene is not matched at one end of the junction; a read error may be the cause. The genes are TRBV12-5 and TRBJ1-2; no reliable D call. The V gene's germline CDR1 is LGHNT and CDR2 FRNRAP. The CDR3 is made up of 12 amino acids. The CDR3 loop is CASGLSSSPLSF. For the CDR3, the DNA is TGTGCTAGTGGTTTGTCTTCGTCCCCCTTGTCCTTC.

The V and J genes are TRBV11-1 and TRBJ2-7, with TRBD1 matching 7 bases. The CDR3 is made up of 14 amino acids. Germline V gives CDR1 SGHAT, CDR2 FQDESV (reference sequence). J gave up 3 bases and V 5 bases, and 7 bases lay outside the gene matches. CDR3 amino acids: CASSRQGSGYEQYF. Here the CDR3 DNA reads TGTGCCAGCAGCCGACAGGGTTCCGGCTACGAGCAGTACTTC.

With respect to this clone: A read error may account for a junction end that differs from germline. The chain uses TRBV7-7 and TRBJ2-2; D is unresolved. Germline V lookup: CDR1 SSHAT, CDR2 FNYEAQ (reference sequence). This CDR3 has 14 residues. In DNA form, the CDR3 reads TGTGCTAGCAGCTCCGGGTCGGAGTCCGGGGAGCTGTTTTTT. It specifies CASSSGSESGELFF.

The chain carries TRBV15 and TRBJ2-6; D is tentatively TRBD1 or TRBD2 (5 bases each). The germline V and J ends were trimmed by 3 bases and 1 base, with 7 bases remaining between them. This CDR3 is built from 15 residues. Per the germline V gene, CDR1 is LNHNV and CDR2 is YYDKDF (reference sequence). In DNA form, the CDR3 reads TGTGCCACCAGCAGTGGGGGTTCTGGGGCCAACGTCCTGACTTTC. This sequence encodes CATSSGGSGANVLTF.

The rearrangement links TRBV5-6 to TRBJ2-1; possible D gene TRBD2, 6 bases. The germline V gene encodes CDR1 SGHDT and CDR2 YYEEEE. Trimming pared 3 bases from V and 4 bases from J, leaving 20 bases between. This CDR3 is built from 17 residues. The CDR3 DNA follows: TGTGCCAGCAGCTCCATCTATAGCGGAGCTACATACAATGAGCAGTTCTTC. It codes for CASSSIYSGATYNEQFF. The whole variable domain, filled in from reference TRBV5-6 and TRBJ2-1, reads DAGVTQSPTHLIKTRGQQVTLRCSPKSGHDTVSWYQQALGQGPQFIFQYYEEEERQRGNFPDRFSGHQFPNYSSELNVNALLLGDSALYLCASSSIYSGATYNEQFFGPGTRLTVL.